A single sample is the source of the 13 T cell receptor beta chains below, sequenced in a study of blood T cell repertoires in COVID-19. Measured with immunoSEQ multiplex PCR; TCRdb has only the in-frame clones, and not every one. Seen here are 120,000 or so clones, roughly 87% observed once, and the top ten hold approximately 7.7%. Sequenced: peripheral blood. The receptors were sampled from a human donor in a cohort sampled during active COVID-19.

The rearrangement links TRBV11-2 to TRBJ1-2; D is ambiguous. Germline CDR1 reads SGHAT; CDR2 reads FQNNGV. The CDR3 length is 12 residues. Between the trimmed V and J ends, which lost 7 bases and 4 bases, there was a span of 10 bases. The CDR3 DNA sequence: TGTGCCAGCAAGGAGGCAGGCTATGGCTACACCTTC. It codes for CASKEAGYGYTF.

This clone has only a few counts. V usage is TRBV6-1 and J usage is TRBJ1-5, with TRBD1 matching over 7 bases. The germline V gene encodes CDR1 MNHNS and CDR2 SASEGT. V trimming: 2 bases; J trimming: 2 bases; junction bases outside the gene matches: 3. This CDR3 comprises 15 residues. Written as DNA, the CDR3 is TGTGCCAGCAGTGAAAGCAGGGGGGGCAATCAGCCCCAGCATTTT. This sequence encodes CASSESRGGNQPQHF.

This chain joins TRBV6-2 or TRBV6-3 and TRBJ2-7, with TRBD2 matching over 11 bases. Trimming at V came to 5 bases and at J to 2 bases, leaving 11 bases not matched to a gene. The CDR3 extends over 17 amino acids. Germline-derived CDR1 and CDR2 are MNHEY and SVGEGT. The CDR3 coding sequence is TGTGCCAGCAGTAAACCCCAGGGACTAGCGGAAACCTACGAGCAGTACTTC. This translates into CASSKPQGLAETYEQYF.

This sequence joins TRBV3-1 (or the pseudogene TRBV3-2) and TRBJ1-3, with D unresolved. The CDR3 is 15 residues long. V was trimmed by 6 bases and J by 0 bases, leaving 12 bases between them. The germline V gene has CDR1 LGHDT and CDR2 YNNKEL (reference sequence). The CDR3 sequence: CASSPLLNSGNTIYF. The DNA of the CDR3 is TGTGCCAGCAGTCCATTACTGAACTCTGGAAACACCATATATTTT.

V and J are TRBV6-4 and TRBJ2-3; 8 positions match TRBD2. CDR3 size: 18 residues. Germline V gives CDR1 MRHNA, CDR2 SNTAGT. Trimming cost V 0 bases and J 2 bases; bases outside gene matches: 10. CDR3 nucleotide sequence: TGTGCCAGCAGTGACTCGACAACAGCGGGAGCTTTCACAGATACGCAGTATTTT. It translates to CASSDSTTAGAFTDTQYF.

The gene calls are TRBV6-5 and TRBJ2-3; D might be TRBD2 (6 bases). The V gene lost 6 bases and the J gene lost 1 base, with 14 bases spanning the gap. This CDR3 region has 15 residues. Germline CDR1 reads MNHEY; CDR2 reads SVGAGI. The CDR3 sequence is CASRPGAAGTDTQYF. The CDR3 bases are TGTGCCAGCAGGCCGGGAGCCGCGGGCACAGATACGCAGTATTTT.

The rearrangement uses TRBV15 and TRBJ2-7; 9 positions agree with TRBD1. CDR3 length: 15 amino acids. The V segment lost 3 bases and the J segment 0 bases; nucleotides outside the gene matches: 3. Germline V gene data show CDR1 as LNHNV and CDR2 as YYDKDF (reference sequence). CDR3 residues: CATSSRDRASYEQYF. CDR3 nucleotides: TGTGCCACCAGCAGCCGGGACAGGGCCTCCTACGAGCAGTACTTC.

The rearrangement links TRBV5-1 to TRBJ2-2; 8 bases fit TRBD1. V dropped 2 bases and J dropped 5; count of bases not matched to a gene: 8. The CDR3 totals 16 residues. From germline, CDR1 is SGHRS and CDR2 YFSETQ. In nucleotides, the CDR3 is TGCGCCAGCAGCTTTAGTCAGGGGGCTAGGACCGGGGAGCTGTTTTTT. Its protein is CASSFSQGARTGELFF.

This chain connects TRBV4-2 to TRBJ2-1; 10 bases map to TRBD1. This CDR3 has 16 residues. Trimming removed 4 bases from V and 5 bases from J; junction bases left unmatched: 8. Germline CDR1 and CDR2: LGHNA and YNFKEQ. Written as DNA, the CDR3 is TGTGCCAGCAGCCCCATGGGGACAGGGGTGGACAATGAGCAGTTCTTC. Encoded protein: CASSPMGTGVDNEQFF.

This chain links TRBV13 with TRBJ2-5, with 9 bases lining up with TRBD1. The junction had 1 base not matched to a gene; V was cut back by 8 bases and J by 3 bases. Germline CDR1 PRHDT, CDR2 FYEKMQ (reference sequence). The CDR3 runs to 12 residues. Here the CDR3 reads CASRDREETQYF. The CDR3 DNA follows: TGTGCCAGCCGGGACAGGGAAGAGACCCAGTACTTC.

V and J are TRBV28 and TRBJ1-1; the D gene is possibly TRBD1 (6 bases). Per the germline V gene, CDR1 is MDHEN and CDR2 is SYDVKM. CDR3 length: 19 residues. The ends were cut back, 6 bases at V and 3 bases at J, with 29 bases in the middle. The chain's CDR3 is CASSFPPQPPNRTDTEAFF. The CDR3 DNA is TGTGCCAGCAGCTTCCCACCGCAGCCGCCAAACAGGACAGACACTGAAGCTTTCTTT.

The V gene is TRBV14, the J gene TRBJ2-7; 7 bases match TRBD2. The CDR3 runs 14 residues. The J segment lost 2 bases and the V segment lost 1 base, leaving 2 bases of the junction unmatched. Germline lookup yields CDR1 SGHDN and CDR2 FVKESK. The CDR3 sequence is CASSQGRGAYEQYF. As DNA, the CDR3 is TGTGCCAGCAGCCAAGGACGGGGGGCCTACGAGCAGTACTTC.

The chain employs TRBV2 and TRBJ1-2; D may be TRBD1 (5 bases). Trimming stripped 4 bases from V and 2 bases from J, with 11 bases between. The CDR3 loop spans 14 amino acids. Per germline, CDR1 SNHLY and CDR2 FYNNEI. The CDR3 loop is CASSGQHANYGYTF. The DNA of the CDR3 is TGTGCCAGCAGTGGACAGCATGCAAACTATGGCTACACCTTC. Complete variable domain (other parts from reference TRBV2 and TRBJ1-2): EPEVTQTPSHQVTQMGQEVILRCVPISNHLYFYWYRQILGQKVEFLVSFYNNEISEKSEIFDDQFSVERPDGSNFTLKIRSTKLEDSAMYFCASSGQHANYGYTFGSGTRLTVV.